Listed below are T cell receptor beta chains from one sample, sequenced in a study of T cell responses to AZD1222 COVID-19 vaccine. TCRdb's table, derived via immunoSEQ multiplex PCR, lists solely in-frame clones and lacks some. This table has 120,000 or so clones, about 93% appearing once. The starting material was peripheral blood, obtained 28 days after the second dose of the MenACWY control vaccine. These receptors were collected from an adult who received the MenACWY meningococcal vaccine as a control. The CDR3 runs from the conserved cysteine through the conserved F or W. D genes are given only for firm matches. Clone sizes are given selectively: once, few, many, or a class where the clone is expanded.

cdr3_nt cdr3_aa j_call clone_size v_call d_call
TGTGCCAGCAGCCTCGGGAGGGTAAATTCACCCCTCCACTTT CASSLGRVNSPLHF TRBJ1-6 . TRBV28 .
TGCGCCAGCAGCGAGGGACTAGCGGGTTTTCTGTTCTTC CASSEGLAGFLFF TRBJ2-1 . TRBV5-1 TRBD2
TGTGCCAGCAGCCCCCCCGGGGCGCCTGAGCAGTTCTTC CASSPPGAPEQFF TRBJ2-1 . TRBV6-2/TRBV6-3 .
TGTGCCAGCAGTTCGCCGGGACAGGGGGATGAAAAACTGTTTTTT CASSSPGQGDEKLFF TRBJ1-4 . TRBV6-5 TRBD1
TGTGCCTGGAGTGTACTCCGGACTAGCGGGATTAGTGAGGAGACCCAGTACTTC CAWSVLRTSGISEETQYF TRBJ2-5 . TRBV30 TRBD2
TGTGCCAGCAGCCTTCAGGAGAGGACCCCCTACGAGCAGTACTTC CASSLQERTPYEQYF TRBJ2-7 . TRBV5-6 .
TGTGCCAGCAGCCGCGGACAGGGAGGATCTCAGCCCCAGCATTTT CASSRGQGGSQPQHF TRBJ1-5 . TRBV27 TRBD1
TGTGCCAGCAGGACCCAGTATGGCCAAGAGACCCAGTACTTC CASRTQYGQETQYF TRBJ2-5 . TRBV2 .
TGTGCCAGCAGGGCCAGCGGGAGATACACCGGGGAGCTGTTTTTT CASRASGRYTGELFF TRBJ2-2 . TRBV7-3 TRBD2
TGTGCCAGCAGGCGGGGGGGCGGCACAGATACGCAGTATTTT CASRRGGGTDTQYF TRBJ2-3 once TRBV2 TRBD2
TGTGCCAGCTTAGCCGGGGGAGGGTTGACCTACGAGCAGTACTTC CASLAGGGLTYEQYF TRBJ2-7 . TRBV2 TRBD2
TGCGCCAGCAGCTTGGCCCAGGGGGGCCCTGGCTACACCTTC CASSLAQGGPGYTF TRBJ1-2 . TRBV5-1 TRBD1
TGTGCCAGCAGAGGCGGACAGAGAAATCAGCCCCAGCATTTT CASRGGQRNQPQHF TRBJ1-5 once TRBV28 .
TGTGCCAGCTCACCACCCGGGACTAGCGGGAGGATTGTGCAGTACTTC CASSPPGTSGRIVQYF TRBJ2-7 few TRBV18 TRBD2
TGTGCCAGCAGCCAAGCCGGGAGTAGCACAGATACGCAGTATTTT CASSQAGSSTDTQYF TRBJ2-3 once TRBV3-1/TRBV3-2 .
TGTGCCAGCAGTGGGCCGAGGGGAGGCCTCTTCGGGTATACGCAGTATTTT CASSGPRGGLFGYTQYF TRBJ2-3 . TRBV9 .
TGTGCCAGCAGCCTTCACAGGGGGCTGGGCACAGATACGCAGTATTTT CASSLHRGLGTDTQYF TRBJ2-3 . TRBV11-2 TRBD1
TGTGCCAGTAGTAACAACCGGGACAGCGCAACTGGAAACACCATATATTTT CASSNNRDSATGNTIYF TRBJ1-3 few TRBV19 TRBD1
TGTGCCAGCAGCTTTGGGGGCTCGAACACCGGGGAGCTGTTTTTT CASSFGGSNTGELFF TRBJ2-2 once TRBV7-2 .
TGTGCCAGCAGCCAAGTTGTTGGACAGAACACCGGGGAGCTGTTTTTT CASSQVVGQNTGELFF TRBJ2-2 . TRBV3-1/TRBV3-2 .
TGTGCCAGCAGTTACCCCGCGGGACAGGGGACAAATCAGCCCCAGCATTTT CASSYPAGQGTNQPQHF TRBJ1-5 . TRBV6-2/TRBV6-3 TRBD1
TGTGCCAGCAGCACGACCGGACAGGGTTACACTGAAGCTTTCTTT CASSTTGQGYTEAFF TRBJ1-1 . TRBV5-4 TRBD1
TGTGCCAGCAGTCGACAGGGACTAGCGGGAGGTGGGGCAGATACGCAGTATTTT CASSRQGLAGGGADTQYF TRBJ2-3 . TRBV11-2 TRBD2
TGTGCCAGCAGCTTTACAACCGGGACAGGGTACACCGGGGAGCTGTTTTTT CASSFTTGTGYTGELFF TRBJ2-2 . TRBV7-8 TRBD1
TGTGCCAGCAGTGATGGGACGTCTGGGGAGACCCAGTACTTC CASSDGTSGETQYF TRBJ2-5 . TRBV6-1 .
TGTGCCAGCGGCGGAGGGGGAGAGACCCAGTACTTC CASGGGGETQYF TRBJ2-5 . TRBV12-3/TRBV12-4 .
TGTGCCAGCAGCAGCCGGGGCCCCGTCGAAAAACTGTTTTTT CASSSRGPVEKLFF TRBJ1-4 . TRBV3-1/TRBV3-2 .
TGCAGCGTTGATCAGGGAGGGACAGATACGCAGTATTTT CSVDQGGTDTQYF TRBJ2-3 . TRBV29-1 TRBD2
TGTGCCAGCAGTTTACGTCGGGGGGGGCCCGATGAGCAGTTCTTC CASSLRRGGPDEQFF TRBJ2-1 . TRBV28 TRBD2
TGTGCCAGCAGCTTGTTTTTCGGGATCTACGAGCAGTACTTC CASSLFFGIYEQYF TRBJ2-7 . TRBV5-5 .
TGTGCCAGCATAGGTAGCGGGAGGTCTAGCACAGATACGCAGTATTTT CASIGSGRSSTDTQYF TRBJ2-3 . TRBV5-6 TRBD2
TGCGCCAGCAGCCCTTCTTTCGGGACAGCCTTCGAGCAGTACTTC CASSPSFGTAFEQYF TRBJ2-7 once TRBV4-1 TRBD1
TGTGCCAGTAGTGCACAGGCATCCTACGAGCAGTACTTC CASSAQASYEQYF TRBJ2-7 once TRBV19 .
TGTGCCAGCAGCCGAATCACTAGCGGGAGGGGGGCAGATACGCAGTATTTT CASSRITSGRGADTQYF TRBJ2-3 . TRBV28 TRBD2
TGTGCCAGCAGCTTAGCAGTGTATCCCACAGGGGTTAATTCACCCCTCCACTTT CASSLAVYPTGVNSPLHF TRBJ1-6 . TRBV7-6 TRBD1
TGTGCCAGCTCACCACCTATGGGGACAGCCTACAATGAGCAGTTCTTC CASSPPMGTAYNEQFF TRBJ2-1 . TRBV18 TRBD1
TGTGCCAGCAGTCCCCACCTAAAACAGGGCTGGAATTCACCCCTCCACTTT CASSPHLKQGWNSPLHF TRBJ1-6 few TRBV27 .
TGTGCCAGCAGTTTTACAGGGGGAAACGCGAACACCGGGGAGCTGTTTTTT CASSFTGGNANTGELFF TRBJ2-2 . TRBV27 TRBD1
TGTGCCAGTATTGATTCCGGGACAGGGTGGATTCCCCTCCACTTT CASIDSGTGWIPLHF TRBJ1-6 . TRBV28 TRBD1
TGTGCCAGCAGCGTAGCTTTAGCGGGAGGTGGCGCAGATACGCAGTATTTT CASSVALAGGGADTQYF TRBJ2-3 . TRBV9 TRBD2
TGTGCCAGCACAAAGCAGAGCGGGGGGACTGAAGCTTTCTTT CASTKQSGGTEAFF TRBJ1-1 . TRBV2 .
TGTGCCAGCTCACCATCGCTGACAGATTCATACATTCAGTACTTC CASSPSLTDSYIQYF TRBJ2-4 . TRBV18 .
TGTGCCAGCGATTCCGGGACTGCATACAATGAGCAGTTCTTC CASDSGTAYNEQFF TRBJ2-1 . TRBV6-5 .
TGTGCCAGCAGCTTAGGGGGCGCGTCACCAGAAGCTTTCTTT CASSLGGASPEAFF TRBJ1-1 . TRBV13 .
TGTGCCATCAGTGGGTTAGGGACAGGGGCTAAGTACGAGCAGTACTTC CAISGLGTGAKYEQYF TRBJ2-7 . TRBV10-3 TRBD1